These 25 T cell receptor beta chains were sequenced from one sample in a study of cytomegalovirus exposure and HLA in healthy donors. The PCR used 60 Vbeta and 13 Jbeta primers. The table came from immunoSEQ multiplex PCR; TCRdb's copy has only in-frame clones and leaves some out. The repertoire includes approximately 100,000 clones, around 76% of them detected once, and 10% sits in the top ten. Sequencing input: PBMCs. Receptors were obtained from a woman aged 18-29 years in good health and CMV-seropositive.

The chain combines TRBV2 with TRBJ2-7; 9 nucleotides align to TRBD1. Germline CDR1 and CDR2: SNHLY and FYNNEI. V lost 0 bases and J lost 0; bases outside the gene matches: 3. This CDR3 has 16 amino acids. The CDR3 loop is CASSEAGTGPSYEQYF. CDR3 in DNA: TGTGCCAGCAGTGAAGCCGGGACAGGGCCCTCCTACGAGCAGTACTTC.

The J gene is TRBJ1-6, the V gene TRBV7-9; the match to TRBD1 covers 7 bases. The CDR3 spans 15 residues. Per germline, CDR1 SEHNR and CDR2 FQNEAQ (reference sequence). The J segment lost 8 bases and the V segment lost 5 bases, leaving 9 bases of the junction unmatched. The CDR3 here is CASSPMTGIHSPLHF. CDR3 sequence (DNA): TGTGCCAGCAGCCCAATGACAGGGATACATTCACCCCTCCACTTT. The full variable domain, its missing parts supplied by reference TRBV7-9 and TRBJ1-6, is DTGVSQNPRHKITKRGQNVTFRCDPISEHNRLYWYRQTLGQGPEFLTYFQNEAQLEKSRLLSDRFSAERPKGSFSTLEIQRTEQGDSAMYLCASSPMTGIHSPLHFGNGTRLTVT.

This chain's CDR3 is CSVEDDMYEQYF. CDR3 in DNA: TGCAGCGTTGAAGATGACATGTACGAGCAGTACTTC. The chain combines TRBV29-1 with TRBJ2-7; D ambiguous. Germline V lookup: CDR1 SQVTM, CDR2 ANQGSEA. CDR3 length equals 12 residues. The V end lost 0 bases, the J end lost 4 bases, and 7 bases lay between the germline ends.

V is TRBV27 and J is TRBJ2-1; the D gene is possibly TRBD2 (7 bases). The V gene lost 3 bases and the J gene lost 7 bases, with 16 bases spanning the gap. Germline loops: CDR1 MNHEY, CDR2 SMNVEV (reference sequence). This CDR3 is built from 15 residues. In DNA, the CDR3 is TGTGCCAGCAGTTTCGGGGGGCTGACGTTGAATGAGCAGTTCTTC. This translates into CASSFGGLTLNEQFF.

The chain is built from TRBV11-1 and TRBJ1-2, with D uncertain. This CDR3 is 15 amino acids long. Per germline, CDR1 SGHAT and CDR2 FQDESV (reference sequence). V was cut by 1 base and J by 3 bases, with 12 bases left in between. The CDR3 sequence: CASSLGEGRYYGYTF. CDR3 coding DNA: TGTGCCAGCAGCTTAGGCGAGGGCAGATACTATGGCTACACCTTC.

The V call is TRBV27, the J call TRBJ2-3, with TRBD2 matching over 9 bases. This CDR3 region has 17 residues. Per the germline V gene, CDR1 is MNHEY and CDR2 is SMNVEV (reference sequence). Losses at the gene ends were 3 bases for V and 2 bases for J; bases not matched to a gene: 9. Written as DNA, the CDR3 is TGTGCCAGCAGTTTTTTCCGACTAGCGGCCGACACAGATACGCAGTATTTT. Protein sequence: CASSFFRLAADTDTQYF.

This rearrangement joins TRBV5-1 to TRBJ2-5; the D is unclear. V shed 0 bases and J shed 5 bases, with 11 bases lying between them. The length of the CDR3 is 14 residues. Germline V gene data show CDR1 as SGHRS and CDR2 as YFSETQ. The CDR3 sequence: CASSLAPPRETQYF. CDR3 DNA: TGCGCCAGCAGCTTGGCTCCGCCACGGGAGACCCAGTACTTC.

V and J are TRBV11-2 and TRBJ2-3, with 10 bases matching TRBD2. This CDR3 has 16 residues. Germline V lookup: CDR1 SGHAT, CDR2 FQNNGV. The V gene end was trimmed by 5 bases and the J gene end by 2 bases; junction bases not matched to a gene: 7. The CDR3, as DNA: TGTGCCAGCAGCACCCTTAGCGGGGGGCTCACAGATACGCAGTATTTT. This gives the protein CASSTLSGGLTDTQYF.

This clone was counted a few times. The chain carries TRBV4-3 and TRBJ2-1; 10 bases are a match to TRBD2. After removal of 0 bases from V and 0 bases from J, the junction contained 5 bases not matched to a gene. This CDR3 comprises 18 residues. Per the germline V gene, CDR1 is LGHNA and CDR2 is YSLEER. Here the CDR3 DNA reads TGCGCCAGCAGCCAAGAGTGGCCTAGCGGGAGCTCCTACAATGAGCAGTTCTTC. It specifies CASSQEWPSGSSYNEQFF.

The gene calls are TRBV11-3 and TRBJ2-1; tentative D call: TRBD2 (5 bases). V was cut by 0 bases and J by 6 bases, with 12 bases left in between. Germline values: CDR1 SGHNT, CDR2 YENEEA. There are 15 residues in the CDR3. The CDR3 is CASSLDRRDGNEQFF. The CDR3 bases are TGTGCCAGCAGCTTAGATCGTCGGGATGGCAATGAGCAGTTCTTC.

This clone has a single count. This rearrangement joins TRBV7-2 to TRBJ2-1; 14 nucleotides align to TRBD2. The CDR3 has 14 amino acids. Germline V gene data show CDR1 as SGHTA and CDR2 as FQGNSA. V gave up 4 bases and J gave up 15 bases; unmatched junction bases: 8. In DNA, the CDR3 is TGTGCCAGCAGCTGGACTAGCGGGGGGCCCGGCCGGTTCTTC. Translation gives CASSWTSGGPGRFF. The full variable domain, its missing parts supplied by reference TRBV7-2 and TRBJ2-1, is GAGVSQSPSNKVTEKGKDVELRCDPISGHTALYWYRQSLGQGLEFLIYFQGNSAPDKSGLPSDRFSAERTGGSVSTLTIQRTQQEDSAVYLCASSWTSGGPGRFFGPGTRLTVL.

The V gene is TRBV9, the J gene TRBJ2-1; no definite D call. Germline V gives CDR1 SGDLS, CDR2 YYNGEE. V gave up 4 bases and J gave up 3 bases, with 17 bases separating them. The CDR3 is 16 residues long. CDR3 amino acids: CASSPNLDPNYNEQFF. CDR3 bases: TGTGCCAGCAGCCCAAACCTAGACCCGAACTACAATGAGCAGTTCTTC.

V gene TRBV21-1 combines with J gene TRBJ1-2. TRBV21-1 is deemed a pseudogene. This CDR3 is 13 amino acids long. The DNA for the CDR3 is TGTGCCAGCAGCAAAGGAACGGTGTATGGCTACACCTTC. Protein: CASSKGTVYGYTF.

The chain combines TRBV6-5 with TRBJ1-6; 7 bases line up with TRBD1. V dropped 4 bases and J dropped 5; count of bases not matched to a gene: 2. The CDR3 sequence is 14 residues long. Germline V lookup: CDR1 MNHEY, CDR2 SVGAGI. CDR3 in amino acids: CASSFDRDNSPLHF. CDR3 nucleotides: TGTGCCAGCAGTTTCGACAGGGATAATTCACCCCTCCACTTT.

The V call is TRBV6-4, the J call TRBJ2-2; 7 positions agree with TRBD1. Losses at the gene ends were 10 bases for V and 6 bases for J; bases not matched to a gene: 5. This CDR3 has 12 residues. Germline CDR1 and CDR2: MRHNA and SNTAGT. Written as DNA, the CDR3 is TGTGCCAACGACAGGGTGCCCGGGGAGCTGTTTTTT. Protein: CANDRVPGELFF.

The chain links TRBV7-9 to TRBJ2-7; TRBD1 matches 9 bases. The CDR3 has 15 residues. Germline assignment: CDR1 SEHNR and CDR2 FQNEAQ (reference sequence). Trimming removed 1 base from V and 4 bases from J; junction bases left unmatched: 5. The CDR3 bases are TGTGCCAGCAGCTTAGGGACAGGGGTTACTTACGAGCAGTACTTC. It is translated as CASSLGTGVTYEQYF. The variable domain in full, with the rest retrieved from reference TRBV7-9 and TRBJ2-7, is DTGVSQNPRHKITKRGQNVTFRCDPISEHNRLYWYRQTLGQGPEFLTYFQNEAQLEKSRLLSDRFSAERPKGSFSTLEIQRTEQGDSAMYLCASSLGTGVTYEQYFGPGTRLTVT.

The chain links TRBV6-1 to TRBJ1-6; D unclear. CDR3 length equals 15 residues. Trimming stripped 4 bases from V and 8 bases from J, with 15 bases between. Germline CDR1 reads MNHNS; CDR2 reads SASEGT. CDR3 residues: CASSATSKADSPLHF. In nucleotides, the CDR3 is TGTGCCAGCAGTGCGACATCAAAGGCCGATTCACCCCTCCACTTT.

This clone was detected a few times. The gene calls are TRBV6-5 and TRBJ1-2; D uncertain. The V gene's germline CDR1 is MNHEY and CDR2 SVGAGI. V was pared by 4 bases and J by 8 bases, with 14 bases between. This CDR3 has 13 residues. The CDR3 protein is CASSSRIEGGYTF. CDR3 nucleotide sequence: TGTGCCAGCAGTTCCCGAATCGAGGGAGGCTACACCTTC.

The CDR3 is CASRPAGGPGQYF. The CDR3 coding sequence is TGTGCCAGTAGGCCGGCGGGAGGGCCCGGGCAGTACTTC. This chain connects TRBV19 to TRBJ2-7; 9 bases line up with TRBD2. V lost 6 bases and J lost 9; bases outside the gene matches: 9. The CDR3 is made up of 13 amino acids. CDR1 and CDR2 from the germline V gene are LNHDA and SQIVND (reference sequence).

A remark on this clone: Other nucleotide sequences in the sample specify the same CDR3. CDR3 sequence reads: CASSQDRENTQYF. The CDR3 DNA is TGTGCCAGCAGCCAGGACAGGGAGAATACGCAGTATTTT. V and J are TRBV4-2 and TRBJ2-3; 8 bases line up with TRBD1. With 3 bases clipped from V and 7 bases from J, the junction kept 3 bases outside the gene matches. In germline, CDR1 is LGHNA, CDR2 YNFKEQ. CDR3 size: 13 residues.

The J gene is TRBJ1-2, the V gene TRBV30; D is ambiguous. There are 13 residues in the CDR3. Trimming shortened V by 3 bases and J by 8 bases, and 16 bases separated the two germline ends. Germline CDR1 is GTSNPN and CDR2 is SVGIG (reference sequence). The CDR3 DNA sequence: TGTGCCTGGAGGTGGGAGCAATTACGAGGCTACACCTTC. Its protein is CAWRWEQLRGYTF. Based on the CDR3 plus reference TRBV30 and TRBJ1-2, the full variable domain is SQTIHQWPATLVQPVGSPLSLECTVEGTSNPNLYWYRQAAGRGLQLLFYSVGIGQISSEVPQNLSASRPQDRQFILSSKKLLLSDSGFYLCAWRWEQLRGYTFGSGTRLTVV.

The chain recombines TRBV6-1 with TRBJ1-5; tentative D call: TRBD1 (6 bases). The germline V and J ends were trimmed by 6 bases and 4 bases, with 16 bases remaining between them. CDR3 size: 15 residues. Germline V lookup: CDR1 MNHNS, CDR2 SASEGT. DNA for the CDR3: TGTGCCAGCAGCAAGACCGGGACACTTAATCAGCCCCAGCATTTT. It yields the protein CASSKTGTLNQPQHF.

This clone occurred a few times. The rearrangement uses TRBV11-2 and TRBJ2-1; no reliable D call. This CDR3 is 15 amino acids long. Trimming cost V 0 bases and J 8 bases, with 14 bases left between them. Germline V gene sequence: CDR1 SGHAT, CDR2 FQNNGV. The CDR3 loop reads CASSLELNFGDEQFF. CDR3 nucleotide sequence: TGTGCCAGCAGCTTAGAACTGAACTTTGGAGATGAGCAGTTCTTC.

This rearrangement joins TRBV6-5 to TRBJ1-2; a possible D gene is TRBD1 (6 bases). Deletions cut 6 bases from V and 8 bases from J, with 10 bases between. Germline values: CDR1 MNHEY, CDR2 SVGAGI. CDR3 length: 11 amino acids. For the CDR3, the DNA is TGTGCCAGCAGCCAGGGGCACGGCTACACCTTC. This sequence encodes CASSQGHGYTF.

The rearrangement links TRBV6-5 to TRBJ1-5; a possible D gene is TRBD1 (5 bases). Germline CDR1 and CDR2: MNHEY and SVGAGI. Trimming shortened V by 5 bases and J by 3 bases, and 11 bases separated the two germline ends. This CDR3 has 14 residues. CDR3 nucleotide sequence: TGTGCCAGCAGTACGGACATTTACAATCAGCCCCAGCATTTT. This translates into CASSTDIYNQPQHF.